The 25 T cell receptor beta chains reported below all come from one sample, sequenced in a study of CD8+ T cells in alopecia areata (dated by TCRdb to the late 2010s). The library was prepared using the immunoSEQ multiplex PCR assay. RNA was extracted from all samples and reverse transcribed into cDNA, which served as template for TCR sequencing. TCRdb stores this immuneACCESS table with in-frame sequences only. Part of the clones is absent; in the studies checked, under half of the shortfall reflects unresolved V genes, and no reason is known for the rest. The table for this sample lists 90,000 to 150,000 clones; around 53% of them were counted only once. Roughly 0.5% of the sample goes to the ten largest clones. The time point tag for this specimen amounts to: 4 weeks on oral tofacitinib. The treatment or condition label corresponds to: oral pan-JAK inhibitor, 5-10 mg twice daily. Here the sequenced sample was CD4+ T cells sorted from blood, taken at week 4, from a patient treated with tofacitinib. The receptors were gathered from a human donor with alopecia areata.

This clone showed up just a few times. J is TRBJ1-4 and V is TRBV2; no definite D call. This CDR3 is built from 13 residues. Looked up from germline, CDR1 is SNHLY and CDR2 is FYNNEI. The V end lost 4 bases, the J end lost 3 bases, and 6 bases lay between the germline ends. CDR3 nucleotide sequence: TGTGCCAGCAGTGTGGAGGCTAATGAAAAACTGTTTTTT. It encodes CASSVEANEKLFF.

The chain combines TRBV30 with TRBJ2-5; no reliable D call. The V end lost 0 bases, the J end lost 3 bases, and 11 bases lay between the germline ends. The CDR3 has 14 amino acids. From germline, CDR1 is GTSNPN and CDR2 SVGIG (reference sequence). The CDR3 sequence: CAWSVGWAKETQYF. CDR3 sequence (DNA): TGTGCCTGGAGTGTCGGGTGGGCTAAAGAGACCCAGTACTTC. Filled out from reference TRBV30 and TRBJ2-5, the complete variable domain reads SQTIHQWPATLVQPVGSPLSLECTVEGTSNPNLYWYRQAAGRGLQLLFYSVGIGQISSEVPQNLSASRPQDRQFILSSKKLLLSDSGFYLCAWSVGWAKETQYFGPGTRLLVL.

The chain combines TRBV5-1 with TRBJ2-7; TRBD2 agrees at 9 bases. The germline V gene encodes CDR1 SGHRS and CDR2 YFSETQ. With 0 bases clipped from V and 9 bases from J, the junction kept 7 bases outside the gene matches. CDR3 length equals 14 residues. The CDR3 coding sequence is TGCGCCAGCAGCTTGGCTAGCGGGGAGTCCGGGCAGTACTTC. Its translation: CASSLASGESGQYF.

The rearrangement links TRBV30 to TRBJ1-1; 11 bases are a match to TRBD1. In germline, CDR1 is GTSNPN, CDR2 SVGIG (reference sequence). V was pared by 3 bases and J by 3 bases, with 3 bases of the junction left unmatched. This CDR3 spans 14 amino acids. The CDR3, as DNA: TGTGCCTGGAGCGGGACAGGGGGGTACACTGAAGCTTTCTTT. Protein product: CAWSGTGGYTEAFF.

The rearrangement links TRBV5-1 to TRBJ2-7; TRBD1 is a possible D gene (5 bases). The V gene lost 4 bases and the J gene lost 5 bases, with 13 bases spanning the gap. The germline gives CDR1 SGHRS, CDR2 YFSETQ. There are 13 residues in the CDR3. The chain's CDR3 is CASSRTGENEQYF. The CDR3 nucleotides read TGCGCCAGCAGCAGAACAGGAGAGAACGAGCAGTACTTC.

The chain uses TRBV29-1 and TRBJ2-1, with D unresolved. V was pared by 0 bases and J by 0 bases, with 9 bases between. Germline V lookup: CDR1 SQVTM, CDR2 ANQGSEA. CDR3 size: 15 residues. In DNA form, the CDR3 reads TGCAGCGTTGAAGATGCCCGTGCCTCCTACAATGAGCAGTTCTTC. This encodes CSVEDARASYNEQFF.

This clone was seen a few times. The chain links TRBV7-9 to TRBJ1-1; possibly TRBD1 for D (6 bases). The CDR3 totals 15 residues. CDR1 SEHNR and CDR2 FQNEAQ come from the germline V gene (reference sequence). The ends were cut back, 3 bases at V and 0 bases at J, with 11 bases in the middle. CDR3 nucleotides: TGTGCCAGCAGCTTTTACACAGGGCTGAACACTGAAGCTTTCTTT. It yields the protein CASSFYTGLNTEAFF.

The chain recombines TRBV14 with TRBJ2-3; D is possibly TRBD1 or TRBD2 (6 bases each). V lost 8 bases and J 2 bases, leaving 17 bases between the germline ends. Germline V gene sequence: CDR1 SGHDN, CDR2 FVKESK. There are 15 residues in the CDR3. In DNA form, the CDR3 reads TGTGCCAGCGCGGAGGGGGACCCGAACACAGATACGCAGTATTTT. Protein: CASAEGDPNTDTQYF.

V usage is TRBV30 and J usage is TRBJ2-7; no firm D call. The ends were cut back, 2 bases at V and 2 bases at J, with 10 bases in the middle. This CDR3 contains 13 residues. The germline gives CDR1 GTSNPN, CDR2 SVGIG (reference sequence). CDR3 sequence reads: CAWSPLLAYEQYF. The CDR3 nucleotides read TGTGCCTGGAGTCCTCTATTAGCCTACGAGCAGTACTTC.

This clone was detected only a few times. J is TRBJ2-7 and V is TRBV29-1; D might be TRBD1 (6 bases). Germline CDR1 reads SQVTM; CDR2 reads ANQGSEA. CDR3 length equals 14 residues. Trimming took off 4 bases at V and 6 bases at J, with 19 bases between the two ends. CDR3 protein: CSVAKLDRSVEQYF. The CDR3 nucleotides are TGCAGCGTTGCCAAACTAGACAGGTCGGTCGAGCAGTACTTC.

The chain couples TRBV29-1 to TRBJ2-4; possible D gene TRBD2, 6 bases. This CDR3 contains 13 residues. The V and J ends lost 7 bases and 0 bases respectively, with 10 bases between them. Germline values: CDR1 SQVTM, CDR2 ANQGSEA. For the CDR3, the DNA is TGCAGCGCCGGGGGACTAGCCAAAAACATTCAGTACTTC. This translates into CSAGGLAKNIQYF.

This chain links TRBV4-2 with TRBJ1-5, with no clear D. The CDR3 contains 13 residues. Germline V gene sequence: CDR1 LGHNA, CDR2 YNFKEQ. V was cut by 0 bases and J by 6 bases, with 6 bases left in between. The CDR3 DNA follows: TGTGCCAGCAGCCAAGAAGGTGGTCAGCCCCAGCATTTT. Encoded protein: CASSQEGGQPQHF.

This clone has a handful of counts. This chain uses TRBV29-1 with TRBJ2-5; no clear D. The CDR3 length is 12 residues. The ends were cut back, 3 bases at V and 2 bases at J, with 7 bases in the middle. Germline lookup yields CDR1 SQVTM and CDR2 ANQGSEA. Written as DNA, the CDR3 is TGCAGCGTTGACGGCAAACAAGAGACCCAGTACTTC. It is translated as CSVDGKQETQYF.

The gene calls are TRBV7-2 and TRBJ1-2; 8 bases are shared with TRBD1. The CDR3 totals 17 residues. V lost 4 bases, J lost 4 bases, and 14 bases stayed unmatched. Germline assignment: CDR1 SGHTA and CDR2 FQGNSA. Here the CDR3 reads CASSSLDRGRASYGYTF. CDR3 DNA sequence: TGTGCCAGCAGCTCCCTAGACAGGGGCCGAGCCTCCTATGGCTACACCTTC.

DNA for the CDR3: TGCGCCAGCAGCTTGGATAGGGGCGGAGCCTACGAGCAGTACTTC. It codes for CASSLDRGGAYEQYF. The chain joins TRBV5-1 to TRBJ2-7; tentative D call: TRBD1 (5 bases). The CDR3 spans 15 residues. Deletions cut 0 bases from V and 2 bases from J, with 12 bases between. The V gene's germline CDR1 is SGHRS and CDR2 YFSETQ.

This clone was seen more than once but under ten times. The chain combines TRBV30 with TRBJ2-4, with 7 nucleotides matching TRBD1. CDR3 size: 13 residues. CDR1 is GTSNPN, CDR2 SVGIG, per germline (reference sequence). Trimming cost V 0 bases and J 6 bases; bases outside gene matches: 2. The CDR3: CAWSVPGGNIQYF. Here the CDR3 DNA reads TGTGCCTGGAGTGTCCCAGGGGGAAACATTCAGTACTTC.

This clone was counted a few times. CDR3 in DNA: TGCAGCGGCAACAGGGATAACTATGGCTACACCTTC. This translates into CSGNRDNYGYTF. This chain links TRBV29-1 with TRBJ1-2, with D possibly TRBD1 on 6 matching bases. V lost 7 bases and J lost 1, with 10 bases in between. CDR1 and CDR2 from the germline V gene are SQVTM and ANQGSEA. The CDR3 contains 12 residues.

The CDR3 DNA sequence: TGTGCCAGCTCACCACAACAGGATTTCTATGGCTACACCTTC. It codes for CASSPQQDFYGYTF. The chain employs TRBV18 and TRBJ1-2, with D perhaps TRBD1 (5 bases). There are 14 residues in the CDR3. Germline lookup yields CDR1 KGHSH and CDR2 LQKENI. The ends were cut back, 1 base at V and 4 bases at J, with 10 bases in the middle. Using reference TRBV18 and TRBJ1-2 for the parts outside the CDR3, the full variable domain is NAGVMQNPRHLVRRRGQEARLRCSPMKGHSHVYWYRQLPEEGLKFMVYLQKENIIDESGMPKERFSAEFPKEGPSILRIQQVVRGDSAAYFCASSPQQDFYGYTFGSGTRLTVV.

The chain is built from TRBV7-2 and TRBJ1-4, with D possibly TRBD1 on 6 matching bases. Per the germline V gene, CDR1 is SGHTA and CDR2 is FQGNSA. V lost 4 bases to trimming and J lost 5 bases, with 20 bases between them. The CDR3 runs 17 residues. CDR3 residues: CASSSLGRQVKNEKLFF. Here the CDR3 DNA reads TGTGCCAGCAGCTCGTTAGGGAGACAGGTCAAAAATGAAAAACTGTTTTTT.

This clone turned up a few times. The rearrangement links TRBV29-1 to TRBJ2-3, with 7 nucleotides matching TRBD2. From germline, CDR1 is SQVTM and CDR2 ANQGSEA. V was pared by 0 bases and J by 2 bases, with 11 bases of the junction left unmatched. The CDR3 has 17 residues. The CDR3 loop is CSVEDPFLRGSTDTQYF. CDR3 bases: TGCAGCGTTGAAGACCCCTTTTTGCGGGGGTCCACAGATACGCAGTATTTT.

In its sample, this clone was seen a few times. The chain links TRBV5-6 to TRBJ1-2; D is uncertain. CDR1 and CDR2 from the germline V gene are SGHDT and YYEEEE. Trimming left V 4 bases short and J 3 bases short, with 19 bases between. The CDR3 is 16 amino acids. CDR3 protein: CASSLIGRLIDYGYTF. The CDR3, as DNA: TGTGCCAGCAGCCTAATTGGACGGCTGATCGACTATGGCTACACCTTC.

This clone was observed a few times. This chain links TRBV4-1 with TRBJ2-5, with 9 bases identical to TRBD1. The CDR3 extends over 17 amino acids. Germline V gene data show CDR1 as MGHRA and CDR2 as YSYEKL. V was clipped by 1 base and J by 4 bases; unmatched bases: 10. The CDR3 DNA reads TGCGCCAGCAGCCAAGGGCCGGGACAGGGAATCGGAGAGACCCAGTACTTC. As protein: CASSQGPGQGIGETQYF.

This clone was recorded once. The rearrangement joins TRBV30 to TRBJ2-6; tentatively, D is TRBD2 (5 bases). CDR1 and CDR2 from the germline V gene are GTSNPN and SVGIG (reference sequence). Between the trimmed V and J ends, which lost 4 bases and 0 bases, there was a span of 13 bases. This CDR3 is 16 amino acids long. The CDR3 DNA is TGTGCCTGGACCGTGGGGAGCTCCTCTGGGGCCAACGTCCTGACTTTC. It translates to CAWTVGSSSGANVLTF.

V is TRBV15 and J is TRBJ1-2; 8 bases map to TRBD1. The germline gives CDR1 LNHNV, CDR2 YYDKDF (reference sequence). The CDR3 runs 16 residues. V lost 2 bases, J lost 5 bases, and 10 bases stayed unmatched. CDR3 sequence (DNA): TGTGCCACCAGCAGACGGGCAATCCAGGGGGCTTATGGCTACACCTTC. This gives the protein CATSRRAIQGAYGYTF.

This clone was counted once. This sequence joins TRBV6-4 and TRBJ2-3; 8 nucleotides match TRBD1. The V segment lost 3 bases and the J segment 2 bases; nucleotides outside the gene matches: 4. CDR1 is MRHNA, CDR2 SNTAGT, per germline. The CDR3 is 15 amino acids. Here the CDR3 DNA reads TGTGCCAGCAGTGAGGGACAGGCCTTCACAGATACGCAGTATTTT. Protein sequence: CASSEGQAFTDTQYF.